This entry lists 13 T cell receptor beta chains sequenced from one sample in a study of blood T cell repertoires in COVID-19. Data came from immunoSEQ multiplex PCR; TCRdb stores just in-frame clones and leaves some out. The table lists 20,000 to 30,000 clones, 60% to 85% of them singletons. Sequencing was performed on peripheral blood. These receptors were obtained from an elderly man with active or convalescent COVID-19.

This CDR3 reads CASSPYQGYREKLFF. DNA for the CDR3: TGTGCCAGCAGCCCGTACCAGGGTTATCGTGAAAAACTGTTTTTT. The chain recombines TRBV9 with TRBJ1-4; possible D gene TRBD1, 5 bases. CDR3 length equals 15 residues. CDR1 SGDLS and CDR2 YYNGEE come from the germline V gene. V lost 4 bases and J 7 bases, leaving 17 bases between the germline ends.

The CDR3 spells CASSLGIAGGTDTQYF. CDR3 bases: TGTGCCAGCAGCTTGGGAATAGCGGGGGGCACAGATACGCAGTATTTT. The chain recombines TRBV5-6 with TRBJ2-3, with 9 bases that match TRBD2. The V gene end was trimmed by 0 bases and the J gene end by 1 base; junction bases not matched to a gene: 3. This CDR3 comprises 16 residues. Germline V gene lookup returns CDR1 SGHDT and CDR2 YYEEEE.

The genes are TRBV6-5 and TRBJ2-1; a weak D match, TRBD1 (6 bases). The germline CDR1 and CDR2 sequences are MNHEY and SVGAGI. This CDR3 spans 16 amino acids. Trimming removed 3 bases at V and 0 bases at J, with 12 bases between. The DNA of the CDR3 is TGTGCCAGCAGTTATATGGGGGCTAACTCCTACAATGAGCAGTTCTTC. Translating gives CASSYMGANSYNEQFF.

This clone was observed a single time. The chain has TRBV2 and TRBJ2-1; 9 bases line up with TRBD1. J gave up 8 bases and V 4 bases, and 6 bases lay outside the gene matches. This CDR3 is built from 14 residues. Germline V gene sequence: CDR1 SNHLY, CDR2 FYNNEI. The CDR3 nucleotides read TGTGCCAGCAGTGCCGGGACAGGGAGCGATGAGCAGTTCTTC. Its translation: CASSAGTGSDEQFF. The variable domain in full, with the rest retrieved from reference TRBV2 and TRBJ2-1, is EPEVTQTPSHQVTQMGQEVILRCVPISNHLYFYWYRQILGQKVEFLVSFYNNEISEKSEIFDDQFSVERPDGSNFTLKIRSTKLEDSAMYFCASSAGTGSDEQFFGPGTRLTVL.

V gene TRBV11-2 combines with J gene TRBJ1-2, with TRBD1 as a possible D gene (5 bases). CDR1 is SGHAT, CDR2 FQNNGV, per germline. V was cut by 1 base and J by 5 bases, with 14 bases left in between. The CDR3 has 15 residues. CDR3: CASSLVGQGYYGYTF. The CDR3 nucleotides are TGTGCCAGCAGCTTAGTTGGGCAGGGCTATTATGGCTACACCTTC.

The CDR3, as DNA: TGTGCCAGCTCACCACTGTATTTTGAGCCCATTCCTACCGACACCGGGGAGCTGTTTTTT. Translation: CASSPLYFEPIPTDTGELFF. The rearrangement joins TRBV18 to TRBJ2-2, with D hard to call. Trimming stripped 1 base from V and 3 bases from J, with 24 bases between. Germline V CDR1 and CDR2: KGHSH, LQKENI. The CDR3 length is 20 residues.

CDR3 loop: CASRLPSGGADEQFF. The DNA of the CDR3 is TGTGCAAGTCGCTTACCTAGCGGGGGGGCCGATGAGCAGTTCTTC. The chain has TRBV12-2 and TRBJ2-1; the table's D call, TRBD2, was not checked against the DNA. TRBV12-2 is noted as a pseudogene. This CDR3 has 15 residues.

The chain recombines TRBV4-1 with TRBJ1-5; TRBD1 agrees at 9 bases. Germline loops: CDR1 MGHRA, CDR2 YSYEKL. V was clipped by 5 bases and J by 0 bases; unmatched bases: 5. The CDR3 has 16 amino acids. The CDR3: CASSTRTGDSNQPQHF. In DNA form, the CDR3 reads TGCGCCAGCAGCACCCGGACAGGGGATAGCAATCAGCCCCAGCATTTT.

This clone was counted once. CDR3 in DNA: TGTGCCAGCAGCAGAGACAGGGGCGCGAACACTGAAGCTTTCTTT. The encoded protein is CASSRDRGANTEAFF. The V gene is TRBV7-2, the J gene TRBJ1-1, with TRBD1 matching over 8 bases. Germline CDR1 reads SGHTA; CDR2 reads FQGNSA. The junction had 6 bases not matched to a gene; V was cut back by 5 bases and J by 1 base. There are 15 residues in the CDR3.

The rearrangement joins TRBV18 to TRBJ2-6; D is ambiguous. Deletions cut 8 bases from V and 0 bases from J, with 5 bases between. The V gene's germline CDR1 is KGHSH and CDR2 LQKENI. The CDR3 totals 13 residues. CDR3 in DNA: TGTGCCAGCCTTCTCTCTGGGGCCAACGTCCTGACTTTC. This translates into CASLLSGANVLTF.

The table lists this clone with a few counts. J is TRBJ1-5 and V is TRBV27, with a tentative D call TRBD1 (6 bases). The CDR3 covers 15 residues. Deletions cut 6 bases from V and 4 bases from J, with 16 bases between. Per germline, CDR1 MNHEY and CDR2 SMNVEV (reference sequence). The CDR3 DNA sequence: TGTGCCAGCAGCACCCGGGGGGGCAGGAATCAGCCCCAGCATTTT. It encodes CASSTRGGRNQPQHF.

The genes are TRBV9 and TRBJ2-5; 8 nucleotides agree with TRBD1. Per the germline V gene, CDR1 is SGDLS and CDR2 is YYNGEE. The V segment lost 2 bases and the J segment 4 bases; nucleotides outside the gene matches: 19. CDR3 size: 19 residues. Here the CDR3 DNA reads TGTGCCAGCAGCGTTTCGATTAGTAGTAGCGGCACAGGGGGAGAGACCCAGTACTTC. It specifies CASSVSISSSGTGGETQYF.

The chain combines TRBV6-5 with TRBJ2-1, with D possibly matching TRBD2 (5 bases). CDR1 MNHEY and CDR2 SVGAGI come from the germline V gene. This CDR3 is 14 amino acids long. The V end was cut by 8 bases, the J end by 2 bases, with 13 bases between. CDR3 nucleotide sequence: TGTGCCAGCCATGAGGGTGCTGCCTACAATGAGCAGTTCTTC. It translates to CASHEGAAYNEQFF.